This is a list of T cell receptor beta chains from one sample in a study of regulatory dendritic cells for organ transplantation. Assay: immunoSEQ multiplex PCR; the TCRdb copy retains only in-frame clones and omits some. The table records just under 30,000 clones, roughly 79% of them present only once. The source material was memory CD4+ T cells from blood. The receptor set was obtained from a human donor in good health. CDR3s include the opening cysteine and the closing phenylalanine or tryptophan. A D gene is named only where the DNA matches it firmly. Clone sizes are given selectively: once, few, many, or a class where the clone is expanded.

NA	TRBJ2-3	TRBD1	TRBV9	CASSVQGAPVSESDTQYF	TGTGCCAGCAGCGTACAGGGGGCCCCGGTCAGCGAGTCAGATACGCAGTATTTT
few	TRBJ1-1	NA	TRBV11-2	CASSPGSAGNTEAFF	TGTGCCAGCAGCCCAGGTTCGGCGGGAAACACTGAAGCTTTCTTT
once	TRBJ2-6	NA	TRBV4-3	CASSLEPGQSGANVLTF	TGCGCCAGCAGCCTAGAACCAGGGCAGTCTGGGGCCAACGTCCTGACTTTC
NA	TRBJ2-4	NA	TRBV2	CATKGDGGQNIQYF	TGTGCCACCAAGGGAGACGGGGGCCAAAACATTCAGTACTTC
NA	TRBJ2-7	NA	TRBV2	CASISSRGRGEQYF	TGTGCCAGCATTAGCTCCCGGGGGCGAGGCGAGCAGTACTTC
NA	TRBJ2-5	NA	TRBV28	CASNRRGAGPETQYF	TGTGCCAGCAATAGGAGGGGTGCGGGGCCGGAGACCCAGTACTTC
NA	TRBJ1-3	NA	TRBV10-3	CAISGSRSGNTIYF	TGTGCCATCAGTGGTTCCCGCTCTGGAAACACCATATATTTT
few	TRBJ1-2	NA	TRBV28	CASRGLRGYTF	TGTGCCAGCAGGGGACTGAGGGGCTACACCTTC
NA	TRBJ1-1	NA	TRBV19	CASSMNTEAFF	TGTGCCAGTAGTATGAACACTGAAGCTTTCTTT
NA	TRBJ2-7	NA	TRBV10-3	CAISESIGFEQYF	TGTGCCATCAGTGAGTCAATAGGGTTCGAGCAGTACTTC
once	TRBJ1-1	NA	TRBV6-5	CASTSGLRVSGEAFF	TGTGCCAGCACCTCCGGTCTGCGGGTCTCAGGGGAAGCTTTCTTT
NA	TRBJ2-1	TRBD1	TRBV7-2	CASSFTGGHNEQFF	TGTGCCAGCAGCTTTACAGGGGGCCACAATGAGCAGTTCTTC
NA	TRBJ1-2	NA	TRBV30	CAWGQGNYGYTF	TGTGCCTGGGGTCAAGGGAACTATGGCTACACCTTC
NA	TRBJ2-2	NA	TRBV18	CASSPASSNTGELFF	TGTGCCAGCTCACCCGCCAGTTCGAACACCGGGGAGCTGTTTTTT
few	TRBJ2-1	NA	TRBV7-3	CASSPMTGTNEQFF	TGTGCCAGCAGCCCGATGACAGGGACTAATGAGCAGTTCTTC
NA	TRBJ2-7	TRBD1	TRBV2	CASSRGQNEQYF	TGTGCCAGCAGCCGGGGACAGAACGAGCAGTACTTC
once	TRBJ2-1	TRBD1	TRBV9	CASSLTGTGAQNEQFF	TGTGCCAGCAGCCTCACCGGGACAGGAGCACAGAATGAGCAGTTCTTC
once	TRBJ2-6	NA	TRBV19	CASSTSSGANVLTF	TGTGCCAGTAGTACCAGCTCTGGGGCCAACGTCCTGACTTTC
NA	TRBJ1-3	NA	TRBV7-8	CASSVRQAHSGNTIYF	TGTGCCAGCAGCGTCCGACAGGCCCACTCTGGAAACACCATATATTTT
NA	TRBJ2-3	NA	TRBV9	CASSLGLIGADTQYF	TGTGCCAGCAGCCTCGGACTAATAGGGGCAGATACGCAGTATTTT
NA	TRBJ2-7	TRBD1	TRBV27	CASSLRAGTGPYEQYF	TGTGCCAGCAGTTTAAGGGCCGGGACAGGGCCCTACGAGCAGTACTTC
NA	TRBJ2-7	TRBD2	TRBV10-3	CAISDSGGRVEQYF	TGTGCCATCAGTGATAGCGGGGGGCGCGTGGAGCAGTACTTC
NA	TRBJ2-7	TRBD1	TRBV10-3	CAISPTGLEQYF	TGTGCCATCAGTCCGACAGGGCTCGAGCAGTACTTC
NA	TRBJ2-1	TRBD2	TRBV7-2	CASSPASGVYNEQFF	TGTGCCAGCAGCCCCGCTAGCGGGGTCTACAATGAGCAGTTCTTC
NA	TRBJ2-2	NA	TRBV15	CATRSRGGGAANTGELFF	TGTGCCACCCGGTCCAGAGGAGGGGGCGCGGCGAACACCGGGGAGCTGTTTTTT
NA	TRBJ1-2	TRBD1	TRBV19	CASSEGTGRNYGYTF	TGTGCCAGTAGTGAAGGGACAGGGCGCAACTATGGCTACACCTTC
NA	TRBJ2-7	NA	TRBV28	CATARAAYEQYF	TGTGCCACCGCTCGGGCCGCCTACGAGCAGTACTTC
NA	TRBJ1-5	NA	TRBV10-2	CASSLENNQPQHF	TGCGCCAGCAGTTTGGAGAACAATCAGCCCCAGCATTTT
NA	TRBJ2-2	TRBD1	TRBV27	CASRRGRGSTGELFF	TGTGCCAGCAGGAGGGGGCGAGGATCCACCGGGGAGCTGTTTTTT
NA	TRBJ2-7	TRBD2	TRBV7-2	CASSRGSGPSYEQYF	TGTGCCAGCAGTAGGGGTAGCGGGCCATCCTACGAGCAGTACTTC
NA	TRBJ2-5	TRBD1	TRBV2	CASSLDRGLETQYF	TGTGCCAGCAGTCTGGACAGGGGGCTAGAGACCCAGTACTTC
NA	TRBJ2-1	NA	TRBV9	CASSPISSYNEQFF	TGTGCCAGCAGCCCGATAAGCTCCTACAATGAGCAGTTCTTC
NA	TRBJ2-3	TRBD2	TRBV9	CASSVGPGGSTDTQYF	TGTGCCAGCAGCGTGGGGCCGGGAGGGAGCACAGATACGCAGTATTTT
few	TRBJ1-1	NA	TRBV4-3	CASSQGEGRTATEAFF	TGCGCCAGCAGCCAAGGGGAGGGGCGGACGGCTACTGAAGCTTTCTTT
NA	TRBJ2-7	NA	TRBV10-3	CAISESGGSYEQYF	TGTGCCATCAGTGAGTCAGGCGGCTCCTACGAGCAGTACTTC
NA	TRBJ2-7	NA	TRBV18	CASSPPTRVHEQYF	TGTGCCAGCTCACCACCCACACGGGTTCACGAGCAGTACTTC
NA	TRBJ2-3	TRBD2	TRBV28	CASSPWGGRLSSTDTQYF	TGTGCCAGCAGTCCCTGGGGCGGGAGATTATCTAGCACAGATACGCAGTATTTT
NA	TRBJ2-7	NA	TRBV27	CATTSQGFHEQYF	TGTGCCACCACATCACAGGGATTCCACGAGCAGTACTTC